This TCR beta chain derives from a study of regulatory T cells in long-lasting Graves disease. Study-wide results and caveats: Persistent cases favored TRBV28, TRBJ1-2 and TRBJ2-5.

This clonotype was counted a few times. Its antigen remains unidentified. One end of the junction fails to match germline, which may point to a read error. The time point here: persistent/refractory GD, antithyroid drugs over 5 years with positive TRAb. The TCR library was made from RNA that had been extracted from PBMCs in TRIzol. Patient provenance is recorded as an endocrinology department in Xi'an, China. This CDR3 is 15 amino acids long. CDR3 regions were amplified by Arm-PCR using iRepertoire HTBI primers to build TCR beta libraries. MiXCR, applied by TCRdb to the multiplex PCR reads, yields one record per CDR3 protein. The data show over 250,000 distinct CDR3 sequences, roughly a fifth seen once.

The source of this sequence is a female donor with Graves disease. Sequencing was performed on peripheral blood mononuclear cells (PBMCs), taken when the disease was refractory, from a patient treated with antithyroid drugs. The gene calls are TRBV12-3 or TRBV12-4 and TRBJ1-5, with D unresolved. Written as DNA, the CDR3 is TGTACCAGCAGCCCCGGCGGAGGTAGCAATCAGCCCCAGCATTTT. Translated, it gives CTSSPGGGSNQPQHF.